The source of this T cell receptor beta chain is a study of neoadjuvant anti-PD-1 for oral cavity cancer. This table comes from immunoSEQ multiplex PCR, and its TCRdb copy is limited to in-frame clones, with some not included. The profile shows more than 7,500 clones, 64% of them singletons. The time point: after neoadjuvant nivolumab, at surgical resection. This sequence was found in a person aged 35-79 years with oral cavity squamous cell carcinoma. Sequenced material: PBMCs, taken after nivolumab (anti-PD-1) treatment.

CDR3 coding DNA: TGTGCCAGCAGCCCCCGTGGAGGAACCCCCTACGAGCAGTACTTC. Translating gives CASSPRGGTPYEQYF. The V and J genes are TRBV11-2 and TRBJ2-7; tentatively, D is TRBD2 (5 bases). Germline CDR1 reads SGHAT; CDR2 reads FQNNGV. Trimming pared 5 bases from V and 2 bases from J, leaving 16 bases between. The CDR3 has 15 residues.